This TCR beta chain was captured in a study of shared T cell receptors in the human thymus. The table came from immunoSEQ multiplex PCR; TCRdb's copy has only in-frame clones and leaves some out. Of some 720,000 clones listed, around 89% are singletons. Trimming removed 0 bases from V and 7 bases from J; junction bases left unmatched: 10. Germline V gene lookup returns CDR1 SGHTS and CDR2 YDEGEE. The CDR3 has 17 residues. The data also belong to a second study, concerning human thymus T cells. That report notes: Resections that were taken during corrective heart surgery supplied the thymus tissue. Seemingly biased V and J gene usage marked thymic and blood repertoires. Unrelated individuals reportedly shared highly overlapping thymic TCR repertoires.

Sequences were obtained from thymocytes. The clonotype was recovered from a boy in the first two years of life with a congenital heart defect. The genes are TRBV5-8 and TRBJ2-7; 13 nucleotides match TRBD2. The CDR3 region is CASSLGSRTSGRGEQYF. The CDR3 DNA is TGTGCCAGCAGCTTGGGGTCCAGAACTAGCGGGAGGGGGGAGCAGTACTTC.